What follows is one T cell receptor (beta chain) and its context. What it recognizes is unknown. The sample belongs to a study of cytomegalovirus exposure and HLA in healthy donors. Study-level points and caveats: Later analysis identified a missense DCLRE1C variant that was linked to TCR beta V- and J-gene trimming.

Primers included in the PCR were 60 Vbeta and 13 Jbeta primers. Sequencing used immunoSEQ multiplex PCR; TCRdb keeps in-frame clones, though not all of them. The sample consists of a few hundred thousand clones, roughly 91% of them appearing once. The sequenced material came from PBMCs. This TCR came from a girl aged 2 to 9 in good health and CMV-seronegative.

The CDR3 spells CASSLGTGNGYTF. The CDR3 region has the DNA TGTGCCAGCAGCCTCGGGACAGGGAATGGCTACACCTTC. The chain uses TRBV5-6 and TRBJ1-2, with 9 bases lining up with TRBD1. This CDR3 contains 13 residues. Germline V gene lookup returns CDR1 SGHDT and CDR2 YYEEEE. V trimming: 4 bases; J trimming: 6 bases; junction bases outside the gene matches: 4. The variable domain in full, completed from reference TRBV5-6 and TRBJ1-2, reads DAGVTQSPTHLIKTRGQQVTLRCSPKSGHDTVSWYQQALGQGPQFIFQYYEEEERQRGNFPDRFSGHQFPNYSSELNVNALLLGDSALYLCASSLGTGNGYTFGSGTRLTVV.